Listed below are T cell receptor beta chains from one sample, sequenced in a study of cytomegalovirus exposure and HLA in healthy donors. Repertoires were generated with immunoSEQ multiplex PCR, while TCRdb's copy carries only in-frame clones and drops some. The table has about 40,000 clones, 66% seen once. Sequencing used PBMCs. These receptors all come from a man aged 45-65 years in good health and CMV-seropositive. Both conserved end residues are part of each CDR3. A D gene is named only where the DNA matches it firmly.

CDR3 protein,J gene,D gene,V gene
CATKTGGFSGTQYF,TRBJ2-5,TRBD2,TRBV6-5
CASSQDITGGQPQHF,TRBJ1-5,.,TRBV4-1
CASSLGTGAYEQYF,TRBJ2-7,TRBD1,TRBV5-1
CASSDSNTEAFF,TRBJ1-1,.,TRBV2
CASSLAARGLFF,TRBJ2-2,TRBD2,TRBV7-2
CASSLGVPYEQYF,TRBJ2-7,.,TRBV5-5
CASSHSGLAGGPDTQYF,TRBJ2-3,TRBD2,TRBV14
CASSLALRGGSNPEAFF,TRBJ1-1,.,TRBV7-6
CASSRTTENTEAFF,TRBJ1-1,.,TRBV4-3
CASSLEGTGYGYTF,TRBJ1-2,TRBD1,TRBV5-1
CASSLLQGYQPQHF,TRBJ1-5,.,TRBV7-2
CAIGLTGGSGNTIYF,TRBJ1-3,TRBD1,TRBV10-3
CASSLGDLAGGETQYF,TRBJ2-5,TRBD2,TRBV7-9
CASSLSTGGVYYGYTF,TRBJ1-2,TRBD1,TRBV7-2
CASSLRQGTEAFF,TRBJ1-1,TRBD1,TRBV18
CASSPPEGLAGGKTQYF,TRBJ2-5,TRBD2,TRBV7-2
CASSGDSNQPQHF,TRBJ1-5,.,TRBV7-3
CASNLAGGQGEQFF,TRBJ2-1,TRBD2,TRBV6-5
CASSHRGLGADEQFF,TRBJ2-1,TRBD2,TRBV4-3
CSVRTGVTEAFF,TRBJ1-1,TRBD1,TRBV29-1